This T cell receptor (delta chain) emerged from a study of Vδ1+ human thymocytes. RNA was extracted from the cells and then reverse transcribed. Pooled V-gene forward primers with one constant-region reverse primer generated the CDR3 amplicons by multiplex PCR. TCRdb re-processed the multiplex PCR reads using CATT. The sample has under 85,000 delta-chain clones, 30% to 45% seen once. Study-wide findings and caveats: Thymic TRG and TRD repertoires appeared highly polyclonal. Approximately 20% of thymic delta-chain sequences were Vdelta2, with few Vdelta3, unlike blood Vdelta1+ controls. Donors shared many TRG clonotypes but few TRD clonotypes. The authors advised highly purified populations and single-cell validation.

The CDR3 totals 18 residues. Germline V lookup: CDR1 GEAIGNYY, CDR2 EKD. The V segment lost 9 bases and the J segment 2 bases; nucleotides outside the gene matches: 18. Thymocytes were sorted as CD3+ TCRVdelta1+ TCRVdelta2- after alphabeta T cell depletion. On this clone itself: Its target is not known.

The sequence came from a boy under three years old who had congenital heart surgery. Material for sequencing was Vdelta1+ gamma-delta thymocytes from the thymus. Indicated subset: FACS-sorted CD3+ TCRalphabeta- TCRVdelta1+ TCRVdelta2- thymocytes. The chain carries TRDV2 and TRDJ2, with TRDD3 matching over 9 bases. The CDR3 DNA sequence: TGTGCCCGTTGGGGGATAGACTCCCCCCACGAATTGACAGCACAACTCTTCTTT. Protein product: CARWGIDSPHELTAQLFF.